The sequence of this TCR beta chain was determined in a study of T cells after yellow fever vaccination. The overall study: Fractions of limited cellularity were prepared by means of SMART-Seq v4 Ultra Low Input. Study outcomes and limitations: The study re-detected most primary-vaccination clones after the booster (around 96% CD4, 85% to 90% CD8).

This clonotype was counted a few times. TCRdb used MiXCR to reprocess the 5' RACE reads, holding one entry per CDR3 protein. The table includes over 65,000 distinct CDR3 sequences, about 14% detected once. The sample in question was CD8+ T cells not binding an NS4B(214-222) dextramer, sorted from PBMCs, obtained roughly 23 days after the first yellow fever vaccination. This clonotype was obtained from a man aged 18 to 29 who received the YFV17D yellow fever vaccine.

The DNA of the CDR3 is TGTGCCAGCAGCCCAGGACAGGGTCCAGATACGCAGTATTTT. This translates into CASSPGQGPDTQYF. V usage is TRBV9 and J usage is TRBJ2-3, with 8 bases matching TRBD1. The CDR3 contains 14 residues. V shed 4 bases and J 4 bases; nucleotides not matched to a gene: 5. Germline values: CDR1 SGDLS, CDR2 YYNGEE.